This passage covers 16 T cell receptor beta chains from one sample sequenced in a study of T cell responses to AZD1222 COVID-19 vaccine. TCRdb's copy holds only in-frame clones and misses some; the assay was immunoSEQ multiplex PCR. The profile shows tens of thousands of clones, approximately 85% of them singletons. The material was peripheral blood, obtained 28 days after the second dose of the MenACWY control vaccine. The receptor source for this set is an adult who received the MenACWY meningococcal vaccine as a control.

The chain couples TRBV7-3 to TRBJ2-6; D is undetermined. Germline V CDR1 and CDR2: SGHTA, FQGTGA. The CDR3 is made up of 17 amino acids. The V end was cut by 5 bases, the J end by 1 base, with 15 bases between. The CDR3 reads CASSPSPRRSGANVLTF. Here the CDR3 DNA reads TGTGCCAGCAGCCCCTCCCCCCGGCGATCTGGGGCCAACGTCCTGACTTTC.

CDR3 sequence (DNA): TGTGCCAGCAGCTCTAAAATCCTCGGACAGAGCACTGAAGCTTTCTTT. Amino acids: CASSSKILGQSTEAFF. The V and J genes are TRBV7-2 and TRBJ1-1, with D tentatively TRBD1 (6 bases). The CDR3 length is 16 residues. Trimming shortened V by 4 bases and J by 4 bases, and 19 bases separated the two germline ends. Looked up from germline, CDR1 is SGHTA and CDR2 is FQGNSA.

The CDR3 here is CASSMDRETQYF. DNA for the CDR3: TGTGCCAGCAGCATGGACAGGGAGACCCAGTACTTC. The J gene is TRBJ2-5, the V gene TRBV6-2 or TRBV6-3; TRBD1 matches 7 bases. CDR1 is MNHEY and CDR2 is SVGEGT in the germline V gene. V dropped 6 bases and J dropped 5; count of bases not matched to a gene: 3. CDR3 length: 12 amino acids.

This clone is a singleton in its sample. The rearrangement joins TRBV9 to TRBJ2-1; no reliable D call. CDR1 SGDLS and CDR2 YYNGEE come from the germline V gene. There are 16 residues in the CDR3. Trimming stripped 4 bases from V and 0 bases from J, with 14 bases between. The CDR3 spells CASSQDWRSSYNEQFF. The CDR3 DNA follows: TGTGCCAGCAGCCAAGACTGGCGGAGCTCCTACAATGAGCAGTTCTTC. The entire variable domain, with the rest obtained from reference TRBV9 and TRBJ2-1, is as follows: DSGVTQTPKHLITATGQRVTLRCSPRSGDLSVYWYQQSLDQGLQFLIQYYNGEERAKGNILERFSAQQFPDLHSELNLSSLELGDSALYFCASSQDWRSSYNEQFFGPGTRLTVL.

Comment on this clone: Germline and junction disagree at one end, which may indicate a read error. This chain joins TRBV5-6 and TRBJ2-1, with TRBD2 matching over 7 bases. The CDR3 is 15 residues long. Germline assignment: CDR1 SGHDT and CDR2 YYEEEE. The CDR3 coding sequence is TGTGCCAGCAGCTTGGGGGCTAGCGGAAGGGATGAGGAGTTCTTC. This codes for CASSLGASGRDEEFF.

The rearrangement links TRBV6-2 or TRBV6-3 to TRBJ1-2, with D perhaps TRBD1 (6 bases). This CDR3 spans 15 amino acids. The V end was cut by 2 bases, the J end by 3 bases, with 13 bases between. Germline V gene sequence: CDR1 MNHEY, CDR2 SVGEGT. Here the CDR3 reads CASSYPRGEDYGYTF. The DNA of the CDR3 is TGTGCCAGCAGTTACCCCAGGGGAGAGGACTATGGCTACACCTTC.

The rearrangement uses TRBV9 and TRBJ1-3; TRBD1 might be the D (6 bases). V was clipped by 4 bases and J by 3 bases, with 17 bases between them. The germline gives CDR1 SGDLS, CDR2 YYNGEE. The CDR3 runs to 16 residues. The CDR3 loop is CASSPRTAGGGNTIYF. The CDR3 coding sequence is TGTGCCAGCAGCCCCCGGACAGCCGGAGGTGGAAACACCATATATTTT.

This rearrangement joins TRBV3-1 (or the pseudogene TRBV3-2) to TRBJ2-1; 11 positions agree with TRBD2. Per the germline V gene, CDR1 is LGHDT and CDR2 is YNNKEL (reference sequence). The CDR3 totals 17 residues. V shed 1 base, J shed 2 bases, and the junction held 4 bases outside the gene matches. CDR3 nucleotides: TGTGCCAGCAGCCAAGGGTTTAGCGGGAGGGCCTACAATGAGCAGTTCTTC. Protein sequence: CASSQGFSGRAYNEQFF.

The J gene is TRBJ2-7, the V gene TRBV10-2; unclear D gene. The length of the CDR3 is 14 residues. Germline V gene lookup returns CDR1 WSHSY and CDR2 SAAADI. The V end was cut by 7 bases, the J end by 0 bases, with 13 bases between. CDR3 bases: TGCGCCAGCAACGCACGGGCCGGCTCCTACGAGCAGTACTTC. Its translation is CASNARAGSYEQYF.

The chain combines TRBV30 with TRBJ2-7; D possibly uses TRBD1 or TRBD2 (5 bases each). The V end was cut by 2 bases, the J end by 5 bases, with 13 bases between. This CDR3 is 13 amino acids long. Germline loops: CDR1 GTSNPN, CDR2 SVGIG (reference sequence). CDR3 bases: TGTGCCTGGAGTTTAGGGGTGGAGGACGAGCAGTACTTC. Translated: CAWSLGVEDEQYF. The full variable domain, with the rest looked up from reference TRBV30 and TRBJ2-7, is SQTIHQWPATLVQPVGSPLSLECTVEGTSNPNLYWYRQAAGRGLQLLFYSVGIGQISSEVPQNLSASRPQDRQFILSSKKLLLSDSGFYLCAWSLGVEDEQYFGPGTRLTVT.

The CDR3 loop is CASSGRGISYEQYF. As DNA, the CDR3 is TGTGCCAGCAGTGGACGGGGAATCTCCTACGAGCAGTACTTC. The chain carries TRBV28 and TRBJ2-7, with D possibly TRBD2 on 5 matching bases. Germline V gene sequence: CDR1 MDHEN, CDR2 SYDVKM. The V gene lost 5 bases and the J gene lost 0 bases, with 11 bases spanning the gap. The CDR3 is made up of 14 amino acids.

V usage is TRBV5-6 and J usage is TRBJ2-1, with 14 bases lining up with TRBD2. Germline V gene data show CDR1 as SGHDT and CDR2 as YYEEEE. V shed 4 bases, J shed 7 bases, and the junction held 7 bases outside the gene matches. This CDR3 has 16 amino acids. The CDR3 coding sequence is TGTGCCAGCAGCCGTGGACTAGCGGGAGGTCATAATGAGCAGTTCTTC. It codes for CASSRGLAGGHNEQFF.

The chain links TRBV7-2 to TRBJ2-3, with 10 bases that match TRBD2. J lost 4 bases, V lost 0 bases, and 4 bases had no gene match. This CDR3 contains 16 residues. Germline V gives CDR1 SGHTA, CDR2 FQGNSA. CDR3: CASSLAIAGGSDTQYF. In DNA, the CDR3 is TGTGCCAGCAGCTTAGCGATAGCGGGAGGTTCAGATACGCAGTATTTT.

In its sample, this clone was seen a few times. The CDR3 DNA reads as TGTGCCAGCAGCTTAGACGTGCCGCGGATAGCGGGGCTCAATGAGCAGTTCTTC. Translated, it gives CASSLDVPRIAGLNEQFF. The genes are TRBV11-2 and TRBJ2-1, with 8 bases matching TRBD2. CDR1 SGHAT and CDR2 FQNNGV come from the germline V gene. CDR3 length equals 18 residues. V shed 0 bases, J shed 6 bases, and the junction held 13 bases outside the gene matches.

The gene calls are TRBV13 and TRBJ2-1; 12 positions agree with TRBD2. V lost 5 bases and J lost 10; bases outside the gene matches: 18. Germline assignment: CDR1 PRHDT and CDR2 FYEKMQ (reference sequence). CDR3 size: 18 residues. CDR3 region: CASSGPALAGGQSAEQFF. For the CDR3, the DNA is TGTGCCAGCAGCGGACCCGCTCTAGCGGGAGGGCAATCGGCCGAGCAGTTCTTC.

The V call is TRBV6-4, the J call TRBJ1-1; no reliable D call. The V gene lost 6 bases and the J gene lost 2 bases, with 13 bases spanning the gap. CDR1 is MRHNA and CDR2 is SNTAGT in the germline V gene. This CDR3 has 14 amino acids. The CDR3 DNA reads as TGTGCCAGCAGCGTGATCAGGCGTAACACTGAAGCTTTCTTT. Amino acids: CASSVIRRNTEAFF.